This T cell receptor beta chain was recorded in a study of radiation and T cells in renal cell carcinoma. General observations from the study: Compared with controls, irradiated tumors had more, larger dominant CDR3 motifs. Compared with controls, irradiated tumors showed greater TCR clonality.

Notes on this clone: Its antigen is not known.

The method was immunoSEQ multiplex PCR; TCRdb's version includes in-frame clones alone and lacks a portion of them. The sample yields roughly 9,800 clones, more than 55% seen once. The sample's treatment: treatment-naive control, cytoreductive nephrectomy. Controls included several female and around ten male donors, resected 2011 to 2014. The source is a man aged 35 to 55 with renal cell carcinoma. The sample in question was tumor tissue, obtained from a patient whose treatment was nephrectomy without radiotherapy.

In DNA, the CDR3 is TGTGCCAGCAGCGTGGGACTTGATGAAAAACTGTTTTTT. This gives the protein CASSVGLDEKLFF. V gene TRBV9 combines with J gene TRBJ1-4, with a tentative D call TRBD1 (5 bases). This CDR3 spans 13 amino acids. Trimming removed 2 bases from V and 6 bases from J, with 8 bases in between. The germline V gene encodes CDR1 SGDLS and CDR2 YYNGEE.